This T cell receptor beta chain was found in a study of response to subunit inactivated influenza vaccine. This clonotype was observed a few times. From the RT-PCR reads, TCRdb called clonotypes with MiXCR, one entry per CDR3 protein. Of some 540,000 distinct CDR3 sequences in the sample, roughly 25% were seen once. Looked up from germline, CDR1 is MNHNS and CDR2 is SASEGT. This CDR3 is built from 15 residues. Between the trimmed V and J ends, which lost 7 bases and 0 bases, there was a span of 12 bases. The same sample was also studied in work on T cells expressing NK-cell markers. As that report states: In generating TCR beta cDNA, 5'RACE template switching with UMIs was used. Seven of eight sequenced donors tested HCMV-seropositive; one tested seronegative. In a handful of donors, dominant clonotypes made up about 25-65% of CD3+CD56-NKG2C+ cells.

The receptor's source is a man aged 50-60 years who received an inactivated influenza vaccine. Sequenced here: CD4+ T cells sorted from PBMCs, sampled approximately 12 days after vaccination. The chain carries TRBV6-1 and TRBJ1-4; no reliable D call. CDR3 DNA sequence: TGTGCCAGCACAGGAAATAGGGCAACTAATGAAAAACTGTTTTTT. Translated, it gives CASTGNRATNEKLFF.